This paragraph reports one TCR beta chain. Its antigen remains unknown. These data originate in a study of cytomegalovirus exposure and HLA in healthy donors. In the study overall: In a later analysis, the 100 to 150 validation repertoires were reported to have used the same platform as the 600 to 700 first-cohort repertoires.

Here immunoSEQ multiplex PCR was the method, and the copy in TCRdb shows in-frame clones only, minus some. The table shows tens of thousands of clones, with approximately 90% occurring only once. Study-level results: High sensitivity and specificity were reportedly achieved when the classifier diagnosed cytomegalovirus status.

Looked up from germline, CDR1 is SGHKS and CDR2 is YYEKEE (reference sequence). Germline trimming cut 5 bases from V and 0 bases from J; bases unmatched to any gene: 5. CDR3 length: 15 amino acids. The chain is built from TRBV5-5 and TRBJ1-1, with 9 bases matching TRBD1. This clonotype was sampled from a woman under 30 in good health and CMV-seronegative. What was sequenced was PBMCs. The CDR3, as DNA: TGTGCCAGCAGTACAGGGGGCGTAATGAACACTGAAGCTTTCTTT. This translates into CASSTGGVMNTEAFF.